This T cell receptor (beta chain) was found in a study of blood T cell repertoires in COVID-19. This clone has a single count. The germline CDR1 and CDR2 sequences are SGHVS and FNYEAQ. This CDR3 has 15 residues. Trimming removed 1 base from V and 7 bases from J, with 17 bases in between. Source study methods: Reference gene primer amplification gave nucleated cell count estimates. Profiling relied on immunoSEQ multiplex PCR, and the TCRdb table lists in-frame clones only, not all of them. V and J calls plus clone size are reproduced from that table; the DNA served to infer D and trimming. The data contain fewer than 300,000 clones, 88% of them singletons.

The specimen sequenced was peripheral blood. The sequence was obtained from a man in his late teens or twenties with active or convalescent COVID-19. The chain links TRBV7-6 to TRBJ2-7; D is possibly TRBD2 (6 bases). CDR3 in amino acids: CASSLGGGSLGEQYF. The CDR3 nucleotides are TGTGCCAGCAGCTTAGGAGGAGGGTCCCTTGGGGAGCAGTACTTC.